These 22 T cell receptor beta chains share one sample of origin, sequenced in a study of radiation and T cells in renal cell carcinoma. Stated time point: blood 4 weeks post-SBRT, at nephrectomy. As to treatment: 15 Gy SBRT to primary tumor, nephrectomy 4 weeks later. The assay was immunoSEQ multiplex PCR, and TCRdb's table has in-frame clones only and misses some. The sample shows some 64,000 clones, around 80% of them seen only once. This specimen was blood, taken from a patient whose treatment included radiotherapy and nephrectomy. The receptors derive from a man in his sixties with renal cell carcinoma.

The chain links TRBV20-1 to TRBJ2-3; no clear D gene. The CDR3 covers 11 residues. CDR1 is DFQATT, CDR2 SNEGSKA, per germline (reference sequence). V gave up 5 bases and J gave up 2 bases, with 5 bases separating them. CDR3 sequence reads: CSAGDTDTQYF. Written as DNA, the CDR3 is TGCAGTGCTGGGGACACAGATACGCAGTATTTT.

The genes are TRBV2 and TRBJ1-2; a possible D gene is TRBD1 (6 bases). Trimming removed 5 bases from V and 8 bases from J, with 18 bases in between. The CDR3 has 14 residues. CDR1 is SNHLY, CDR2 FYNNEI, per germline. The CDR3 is CASSWTDQLGGYTF. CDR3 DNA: TGTGCCAGCAGTTGGACAGACCAACTGGGAGGCTACACCTTC.

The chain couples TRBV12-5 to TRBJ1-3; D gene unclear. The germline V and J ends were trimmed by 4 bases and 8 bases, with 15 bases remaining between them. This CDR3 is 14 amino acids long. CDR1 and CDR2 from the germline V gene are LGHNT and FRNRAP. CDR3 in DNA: TGTGCTAGTGGTTCCGGGAACCTAGAGGACACCATATATTTT. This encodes CASGSGNLEDTIYF.

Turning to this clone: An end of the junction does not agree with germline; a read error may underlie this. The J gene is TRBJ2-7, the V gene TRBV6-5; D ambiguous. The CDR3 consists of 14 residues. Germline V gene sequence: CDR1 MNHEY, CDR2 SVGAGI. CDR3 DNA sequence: TGTGCCAACAGTTACTCGACACCCTCCTACGAGCAGTACTTC. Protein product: CANSYSTPSYEQYF.

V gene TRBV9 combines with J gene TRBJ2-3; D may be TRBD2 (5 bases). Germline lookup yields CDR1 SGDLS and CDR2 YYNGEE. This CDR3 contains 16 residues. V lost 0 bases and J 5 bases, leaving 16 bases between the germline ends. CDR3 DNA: TGTGCCAGCAGCGTAGAGAATAGAGGGTCCCTAGATACGCAGTATTTT. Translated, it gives CASSVENRGSLDTQYF.

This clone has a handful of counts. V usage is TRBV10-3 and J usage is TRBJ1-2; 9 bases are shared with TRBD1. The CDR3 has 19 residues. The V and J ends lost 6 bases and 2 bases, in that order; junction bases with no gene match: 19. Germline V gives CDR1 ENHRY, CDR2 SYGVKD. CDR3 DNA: TGTGCCATCAGAGTGGGCCCTGGGACAGGGAAAAGGAAAAACTATGGCTACACCTTC. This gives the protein CAIRVGPGTGKRKNYGYTF.

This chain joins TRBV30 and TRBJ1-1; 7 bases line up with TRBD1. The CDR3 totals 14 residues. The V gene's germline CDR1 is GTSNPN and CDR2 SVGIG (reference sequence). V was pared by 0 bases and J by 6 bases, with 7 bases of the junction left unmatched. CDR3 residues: CAWSVQGQGAEAFF. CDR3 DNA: TGTGCCTGGAGTGTACAAGGGCAGGGGGCTGAAGCTTTCTTT. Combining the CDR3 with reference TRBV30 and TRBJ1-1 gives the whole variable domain SQTIHQWPATLVQPVGSPLSLECTVEGTSNPNLYWYRQAAGRGLQLLFYSVGIGQISSEVPQNLSASRPQDRQFILSSKKLLLSDSGFYLCAWSVQGQGAEAFFGQGTRLTVV.

The CDR3 reads CASTNKGGGETYEQYF. In DNA form, the CDR3 reads TGTGCCAGCACCAACAAAGGGGGCGGGGAAACCTACGAGCAGTACTTC. The V call is TRBV2, the J call TRBJ2-7; tentatively, D is TRBD1 (7 bases). The CDR3 extends over 16 amino acids. V lost 7 bases and J 2 bases, leaving 21 bases between the germline ends. In germline, CDR1 is SNHLY, CDR2 FYNNEI. The variable domain in full, with the rest retrieved from reference TRBV2 and TRBJ2-7, is EPEVTQTPSHQVTQMGQEVILRCVPISNHLYFYWYRQILGQKVEFLVSFYNNEISEKSEIFDDQFSVERPDGSNFTLKIRSTKLEDSAMYFCASTNKGGGETYEQYFGPGTRLTVT.

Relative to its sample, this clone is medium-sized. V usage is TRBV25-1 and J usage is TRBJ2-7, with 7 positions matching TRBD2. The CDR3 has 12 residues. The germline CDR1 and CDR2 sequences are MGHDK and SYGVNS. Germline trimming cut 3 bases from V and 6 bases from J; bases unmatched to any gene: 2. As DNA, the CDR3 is TGTGCCAGCAGTGATTGGGGGGGCGAGCAGTACTTC. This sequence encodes CASSDWGGEQYF.

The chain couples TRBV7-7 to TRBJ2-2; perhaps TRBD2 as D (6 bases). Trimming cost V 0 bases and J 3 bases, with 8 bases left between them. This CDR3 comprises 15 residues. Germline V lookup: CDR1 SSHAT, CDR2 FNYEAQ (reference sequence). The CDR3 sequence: CASSLAWGDTGELFF. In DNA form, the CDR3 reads TGTGCCAGCAGCTTAGCGTGGGGGGACACCGGGGAGCTGTTTTTT. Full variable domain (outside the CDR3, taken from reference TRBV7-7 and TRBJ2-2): GAGVSQSPRYKVTKRGQDVTLRCDPISSHATLYWYQQALGQGPEFLTYFNYEAQPDKSGLPSDRFSAERPEGSISTLTIQRTEQRDSAMYRCASSLAWGDTGELFFGEGSRLTVL.

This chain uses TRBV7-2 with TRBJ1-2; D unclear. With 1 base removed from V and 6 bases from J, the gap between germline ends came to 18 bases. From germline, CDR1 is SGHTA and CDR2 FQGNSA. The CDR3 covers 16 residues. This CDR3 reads CASSLGLNHVGNGYTF. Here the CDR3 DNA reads TGTGCCAGCAGCTTAGGGCTCAATCACGTAGGGAATGGCTACACCTTC.

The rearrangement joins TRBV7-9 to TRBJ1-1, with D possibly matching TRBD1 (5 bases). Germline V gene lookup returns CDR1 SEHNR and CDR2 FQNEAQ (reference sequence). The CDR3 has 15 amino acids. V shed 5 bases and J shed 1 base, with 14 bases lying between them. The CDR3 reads CASSMLQVRNTEAFF. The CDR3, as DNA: TGTGCCAGCAGCATGTTACAGGTTAGGAACACTGAAGCTTTCTTT. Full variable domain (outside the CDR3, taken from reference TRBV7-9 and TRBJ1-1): DTGVSQNPRHKITKRGQNVTFRCDPISEHNRLYWYRQTLGQGPEFLTYFQNEAQLEKSRLLSDRFSAERPKGSFSTLEIQRTEQGDSAMYLCASSMLQVRNTEAFFGQGTRLTVV.

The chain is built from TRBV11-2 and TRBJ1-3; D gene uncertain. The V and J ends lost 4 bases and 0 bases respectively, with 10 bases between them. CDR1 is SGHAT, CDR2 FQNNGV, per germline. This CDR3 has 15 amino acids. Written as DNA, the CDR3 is TGTGCCAGCAGCTCCCTTGGGTTCTCTGGAAACACCATATATTTT. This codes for CASSSLGFSGNTIYF.

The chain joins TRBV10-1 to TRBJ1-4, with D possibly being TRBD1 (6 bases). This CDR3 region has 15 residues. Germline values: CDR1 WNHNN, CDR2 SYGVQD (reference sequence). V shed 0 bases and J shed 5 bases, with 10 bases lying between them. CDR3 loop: CASSESKGGNEKLFF. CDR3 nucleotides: TGCGCCAGCAGTGAGTCAAAAGGGGGAAATGAAAAACTGTTTTTT.

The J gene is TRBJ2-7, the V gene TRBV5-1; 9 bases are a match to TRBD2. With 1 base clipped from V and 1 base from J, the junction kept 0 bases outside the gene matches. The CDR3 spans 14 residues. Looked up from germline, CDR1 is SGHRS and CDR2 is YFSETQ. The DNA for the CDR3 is TGCGCCAGCAGCTTGACTAGCGGGTCCTACGAGCAGTACGTC. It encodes CASSLTSGSYEQYV.

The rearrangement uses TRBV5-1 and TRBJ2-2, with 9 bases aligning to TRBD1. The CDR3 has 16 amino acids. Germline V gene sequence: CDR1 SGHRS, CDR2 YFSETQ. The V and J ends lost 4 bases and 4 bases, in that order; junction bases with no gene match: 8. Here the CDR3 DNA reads TGCGCCAGCAGCGAACAGGGGGCGGTTGGCACCGGGGAGCTGTTTTTT. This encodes CASSEQGAVGTGELFF.

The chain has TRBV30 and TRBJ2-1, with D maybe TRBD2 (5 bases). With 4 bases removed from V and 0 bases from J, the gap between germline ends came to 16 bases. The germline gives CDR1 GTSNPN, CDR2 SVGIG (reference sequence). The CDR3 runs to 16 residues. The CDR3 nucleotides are TGTGCCTGGAACCCCCCGGGGATTAGCTCCTACAATGAGCAGTTCTTC. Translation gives CAWNPPGISSYNEQFF.

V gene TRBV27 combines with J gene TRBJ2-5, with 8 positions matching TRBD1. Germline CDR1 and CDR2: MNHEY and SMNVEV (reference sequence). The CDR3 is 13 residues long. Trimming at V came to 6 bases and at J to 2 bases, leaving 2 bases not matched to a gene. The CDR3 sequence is CASSRQGQETQYF. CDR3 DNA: TGTGCCAGCAGCCGACAGGGGCAAGAGACCCAGTACTTC.

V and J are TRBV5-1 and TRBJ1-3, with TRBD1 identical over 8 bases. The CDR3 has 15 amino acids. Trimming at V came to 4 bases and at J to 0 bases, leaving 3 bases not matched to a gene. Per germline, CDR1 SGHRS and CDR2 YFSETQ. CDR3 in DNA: TGCGCCAGCAGCCTGGACAGGGCCTCTGGAAACACCATATATTTT. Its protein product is CASSLDRASGNTIYF.

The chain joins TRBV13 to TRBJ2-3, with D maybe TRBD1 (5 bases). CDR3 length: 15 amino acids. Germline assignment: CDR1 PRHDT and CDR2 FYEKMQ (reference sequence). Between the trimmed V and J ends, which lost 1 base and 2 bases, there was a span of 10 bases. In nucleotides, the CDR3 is TGTGCCAGCAGCTTAGAGCCAGGGAACACAGATACGCAGTATTTT. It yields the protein CASSLEPGNTDTQYF.

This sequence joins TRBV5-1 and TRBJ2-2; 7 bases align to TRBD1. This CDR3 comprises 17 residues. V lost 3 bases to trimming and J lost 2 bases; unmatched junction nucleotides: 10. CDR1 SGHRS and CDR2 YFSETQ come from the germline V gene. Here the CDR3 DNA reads TGCGCCAGCAGCTCGGAACCGACAGGGATCAACACCGGGGAGCTGTTTTTT. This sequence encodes CASSSEPTGINTGELFF. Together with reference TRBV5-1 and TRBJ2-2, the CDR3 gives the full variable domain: KAGVTQTPRYLIKTRGQQVTLSCSPISGHRSVSWYQQTPGQGLQFLFEYFSETQRNKGNFPGRFSGRQFSNSRSEMNVSTLELGDSALYLCASSSEPTGINTGELFFGEGSRLTVL.

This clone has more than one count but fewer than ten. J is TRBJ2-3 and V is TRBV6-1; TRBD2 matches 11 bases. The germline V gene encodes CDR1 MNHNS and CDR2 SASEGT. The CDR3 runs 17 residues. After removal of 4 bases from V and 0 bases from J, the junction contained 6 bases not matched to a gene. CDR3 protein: CASSVRTSGRSTDTQYF. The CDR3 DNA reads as TGTGCCAGCAGTGTTAGGACTAGCGGGCGGAGCACAGATACGCAGTATTTT.